The 18 T cell receptor beta chains listed next were all sequenced from one sample in a study of blood T cells in healthy people across ages. Together with a sample-barcoded 5' primer, a J-beta primer mix was included in a second PCR lasting roughly 6 to 12 cycles. TCRdb re-called the 5' RACE reads through MiXCR, storing one row per CDR3 protein. The table lists about a million distinct CDR3 sequences, roughly two fifths of them singletons. What was sequenced was blood. Receptor source: a man younger than 30 in good health.

V is TRBV6-2 or TRBV6-3 and J is TRBJ1-2, with D perhaps matching TRBD1 (6 bases). With 0 bases removed from V and 5 bases from J, the gap between germline ends came to 19 bases. CDR1 is MNHEY and CDR2 is SVGEGT in the germline V gene. There are 17 residues in the CDR3. CDR3 residues: CASSYSPGTTDSYGYTF. The CDR3 DNA sequence: TGTGCCAGCAGTTACTCGCCCGGAACAACGGACAGTTATGGCTACACCTTC.

This chain links TRBV13 with TRBJ2-1; the match to TRBD1 covers 7 bases. The CDR3 is made up of 14 amino acids. Germline lookup yields CDR1 PRHDT and CDR2 FYEKMQ (reference sequence). With 6 bases clipped from V and 9 bases from J, the junction kept 11 bases outside the gene matches. The CDR3 sequence is CASRTGNGYSEQFF. CDR3 in DNA: TGTGCCAGCAGGACAGGGAACGGGTATAGTGAGCAGTTCTTC.

Only a few counts were recorded for this clonotype. This chain connects TRBV5-1 to TRBJ2-1, with a possible D match to TRBD1 (6 bases). Germline CDR1 SGHRS, CDR2 YFSETQ. The length of the CDR3 is 17 residues. V lost 4 bases and J 0 bases, leaving 17 bases between the germline ends. As DNA, the CDR3 is TGCGCCAGCAGCCTCCAAGGACAGATAAGCTCCTACAATGAGCAGTTCTTC. Its translation is CASSLQGQISSYNEQFF.

The V gene is TRBV11-2, the J gene TRBJ2-3; D is unresolved. Trimming took 2 bases from V and 4 from J, leaving 10 bases between them. The CDR3 sequence is 14 residues long. Germline CDR1 and CDR2: SGHAT and FQNNGV. The CDR3 sequence: CASSLPGASDTQYF. The CDR3 DNA reads TGTGCCAGCAGCTTACCGGGCGCCTCAGATACGCAGTATTTT.

This clonotype was recorded a few times. The gene calls are TRBV29-1 and TRBJ2-1, with D possibly matching TRBD1 (6 bases). Germline V gives CDR1 SQVTM, CDR2 ANQGSEA. The CDR3 runs to 13 residues. Between the trimmed V and J ends, which lost 3 bases and 10 bases, there was a span of 16 bases. CDR3 residues: CSVDSGGSGEQFF. The CDR3 region has the DNA TGCAGCGTTGATAGTGGGGGCTCGGGCGAGCAGTTCTTC.

The V call is TRBV4-3, the J call TRBJ1-1; D might be TRBD1 (5 bases). This CDR3 has 14 amino acids. Trimming shortened V by 0 bases and J by 5 bases, and 10 bases separated the two germline ends. Germline lookup yields CDR1 LGHNA and CDR2 YSLEER. The CDR3 DNA follows: TGCGCCAGCAGCCAAGATCCCCAGGGTACTGAAGCTTTCTTT. Translated, it gives CASSQDPQGTEAFF.

Comments on this clonotype: A much larger clone differs from this one at a single base, so this may be a read error. This chain connects TRBV18 to TRBJ2-1; D unclear. The V end was cut by 3 bases, the J end by 13 bases, with 22 bases between. Germline values: CDR1 KGHSH, CDR2 LQKENI. This CDR3 comprises 15 residues. The DNA of the CDR3 is TGTGCCAGCTCACCGGCTGAGGTCAGAGAAGAGACCCAGTTCTTC. Encoded protein: CASSPAEVREETQFF.

In regard to this clonotype: One junction end does not reproduce the germline sequence, and a read error may be involved. The V gene is TRBV20-1, the J gene TRBJ2-1; D ambiguous. Per germline, CDR1 DFQATT and CDR2 SNEGSKA (reference sequence). There are 15 residues in the CDR3. The CDR3 bases are TGCAGTGCTAGCCCGCAGTCGAGGAAATACAGTGAGCAGTTCTTC. Translation: CSASPQSRKYSEQFF.

The gene calls are TRBV10-3 and TRBJ2-3, with TRBD1 identical over 9 bases. Germline CDR1 is ENHRY and CDR2 is SYGVKD. The junction had 3 bases not matched to a gene; V was cut back by 5 bases and J by 3 bases. This CDR3 is built from 14 residues. The CDR3 reads CAISPQGATDTQYF. CDR3 bases: TGTGCCATCAGTCCACAGGGGGCGACAGATACGCAGTATTTT.

This clonotype has more than one count but fewer than ten. The chain has TRBV20-1 and TRBJ1-2; D gene ambiguous. Germline values: CDR1 DFQATT, CDR2 SNEGSKA (reference sequence). Trimming shortened V by 3 bases and J by 0 bases, and 11 bases separated the two germline ends. The CDR3 totals 14 residues. Here the CDR3 DNA reads TGCAGTGCTAGGGAGGTTTTAGCTAACTATGGCTACACCTTC. Its translation is CSAREVLANYGYTF.

The chain employs TRBV11-2 and TRBJ1-4; possibly TRBD1 for D (5 bases). Germline CDR1 reads SGHAT; CDR2 reads FQNNGV. This CDR3 has 15 residues. V was trimmed by 5 bases and J by 8 bases, leaving 18 bases between them. This CDR3 reads CASSQIVGEGEKLFF. The CDR3 nucleotides are TGTGCCAGCAGCCAAATCGTAGGGGAGGGGGAAAAACTGTTTTTT.

This chain joins TRBV4-3 and TRBJ1-3, with D hard to call. CDR1 and CDR2 from the germline V gene are LGHNA and YSLEER. V lost 6 bases to trimming and J lost 0 bases, with 12 bases between them. The CDR3 covers 15 residues. This CDR3 is CASRNTEPSGNTIYF. The CDR3 coding sequence is TGCGCCAGCAGGAACACGGAACCCTCTGGAAACACCATATATTTT.

The rearrangement uses TRBV4-2 and TRBJ2-7, with TRBD2 matching over 14 bases. CDR1 is LGHNA, CDR2 YNFKEQ, per germline. J gave up 2 bases and V 4 bases, and 7 bases lay outside the gene matches. This CDR3 has 17 residues. The CDR3 spells CASSPRTSGGFPYEQYF. CDR3 nucleotides: TGTGCCAGCAGCCCCCGGACTAGCGGGGGGTTTCCCTACGAGCAGTACTTC.

The chain links TRBV6-6 to TRBJ2-1; D possibly corresponds to TRBD1 (6 bases). The CDR3 is 16 amino acids. The V end was cut by 2 bases, the J end by 9 bases, with 20 bases between. Germline V lookup: CDR1 MNHNY, CDR2 SVGAGI (reference sequence). The DNA of the CDR3 is TGTGCCAGCAGTTACCGGGACAACGCTTTTTCGGGTGAGCAGTTCTTC. This codes for CASSYRDNAFSGEQFF.

This clonotype was seen only a few times. The genes are TRBV20-1 and TRBJ2-3, with 8 bases lining up with TRBD2. Trimming at V came to 8 bases and at J to 1 base, leaving 5 bases not matched to a gene. From germline, CDR1 is DFQATT and CDR2 SNEGSKA (reference sequence). This CDR3 is built from 13 residues. The CDR3: CSLPGGGTDTQYF. CDR3 nucleotides: TGCAGTCTTCCCGGGGGGGGCACAGATACGCAGTATTTT.

This chain links TRBV29-1 with TRBJ2-7; 10 bases are a match to TRBD1. With 6 bases clipped from V and 0 bases from J, the junction kept 2 bases outside the gene matches. Germline CDR1 is SQVTM and CDR2 is ANQGSEA. CDR3 size: 13 residues. The CDR3 region has the DNA TGCAGCGTGCGGACAGGGGGCTCCTACGAGCAGTACTTC. It encodes CSVRTGGSYEQYF.

The chain couples TRBV10-3 to TRBJ1-2, with 7 positions matching TRBD1. The V gene's germline CDR1 is ENHRY and CDR2 SYGVKD. Losses at the gene ends were 7 bases for V and 3 bases for J; bases not matched to a gene: 8. There are 14 residues in the CDR3. CDR3 sequence (DNA): TGTGCCATCACCGGACAGGACGGCGACTATGGCTACACCTTC. It encodes CAITGQDGDYGYTF.

The rearrangement links TRBV6-5 to TRBJ1-2; D may be TRBD1 (5 bases). With 2 bases removed from V and 0 bases from J, the gap between germline ends came to 10 bases. Germline CDR1 reads MNHEY; CDR2 reads SVGAGI. The CDR3 is 15 residues long. Here the CDR3 DNA reads TGTGCCAGCAGTTACGGCGGGGCGCCTAACTATGGCTACACCTTC. Protein sequence: CASSYGGAPNYGYTF.